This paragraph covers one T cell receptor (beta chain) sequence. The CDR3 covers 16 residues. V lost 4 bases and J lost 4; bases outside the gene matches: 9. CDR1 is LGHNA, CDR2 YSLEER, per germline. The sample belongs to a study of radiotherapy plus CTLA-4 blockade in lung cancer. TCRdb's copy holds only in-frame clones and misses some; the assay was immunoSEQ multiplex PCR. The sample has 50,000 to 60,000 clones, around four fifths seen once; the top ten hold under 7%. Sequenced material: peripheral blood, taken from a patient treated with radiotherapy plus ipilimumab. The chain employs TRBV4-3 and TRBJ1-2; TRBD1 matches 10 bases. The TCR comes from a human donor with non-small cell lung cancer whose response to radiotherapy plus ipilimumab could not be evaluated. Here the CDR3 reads CASSPPPGQGFYGYTF. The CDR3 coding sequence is TGCGCCAGCAGCCCTCCCCCGGGACAGGGGTTCTATGGCTACACCTTC.